The rows below give T cell receptor beta chains drawn from one sample of a study of PD-L1 blockade in urothelial cancer. Sequenced by immunoSEQ multiplex PCR; TCRdb stores in-frame clones only, minus some. Among about 43,000 clones listed, 83% were seen once. This specimen was PBMCs, taken around atezolizumab (anti-PD-L1) treatment. These receptors all come from a man in his 60s with urothelial cancer. CDR3s include the opening cysteine and the closing phenylalanine or tryptophan. A D gene is named only where the DNA matches it firmly. Clone size appears in some rows only: once, few, many, or a class for an expanded clone.

V,D,J,size,DNA,CDR3
TRBV10-2,-,TRBJ1-1,-,TGCGCCAGCAGTGATGGAGGACGGCGGAACACTGAAGCTTTCTTT,CASSDGGRRNTEAFF
TRBV4-1,-,TRBJ1-5,-,TGCGCCAGCAGCCCTAAAGGGGCCGATAGCAATCAGCCCCAGCATTTT,CASSPKGADSNQPQHF
TRBV6-1,TRBD2,TRBJ2-5,-,TGTGCCAGCAGGATCGGGGGGGGCCAAGAGACCCAGTACTTC,CASRIGGGQETQYF
TRBV28,TRBD2,TRBJ2-7,-,TGTGCCAGCAGTTTGGGAGGGGCCCTTTTTTACGAGCAGTACTTC,CASSLGGALFYEQYF
TRBV5-1,TRBD1,TRBJ1-1,few,TGCGCCAGCAGCCGTGATACCAGTCCCGGGACAGGGATATTTGAAGCTTTCTTT,CASSRDTSPGTGIFEAFF
TRBV2,-,TRBJ1-2,-,TGTGCCAGCATCCTCGGGGTGGGAGCTAACTATGGCTACACCTTC,CASILGVGANYGYTF
TRBV5-6,TRBD1,TRBJ1-6,-,TGTGCCAGCAGCCCTATGAGGACAGGGGATAATTCACCCCTCCACTTT,CASSPMRTGDNSPLHF
TRBV6-5,-,TRBJ2-7,-,TGTGCCAGCAGTTACAACGGACAGGAGGGCGAGCAGTACTTC,CASSYNGQEGEQYF
TRBV5-5,-,TRBJ2-1,few,TGTGCCAGCAGCTTGCAGGGCGGTAGCTCCTACAATGAGCAGTTCTTC,CASSLQGGSSYNEQFF
TRBV18,TRBD2,TRBJ2-3,-,TGTGCCAGCTCACCAGGACTAGCGGGGGGGCCGTGGACAGATACGCAGTATTTT,CASSPGLAGGPWTDTQYF
TRBV7-2,-,TRBJ2-1,-,TGTGCCAGCAGCTATAGTCCAGGGGCGCTTCTCAATGAGCAGTTCTTC,CASSYSPGALLNEQFF
TRBV21-1,-,TRBJ2-7,-,TGTGCCAGCAGCAGGGGGCTAGCGGGGGGCCCCTACGAGCAGTACTTC,CASSRGLAGGPYEQYF
TRBV9,TRBD2,TRBJ2-1,-,TGTGCCAGCAGCGTAGCCAGCGGGGGCCTAAACAATGAGCAGTTCTTC,CASSVASGGLNNEQFF
TRBV7-9,-,TRBJ2-3,once,TGTGCCAGTAACCAGGTGTCTAGCACAGATACGCAGTATTTT,CASNQVSSTDTQYF
TRBV7-9,-,TRBJ1-4,-,TGTGCCAGCAGCTCCAGACAGAGTGCAACTAATGAAAAACTGTTTTTT,CASSSRQSATNEKLFF
TRBV7-2,-,TRBJ2-7,-,TGTGCCAGCAGACCCCGCACAGGACCCGACTCCGGGGAGCAGTACTTC,CASRPRTGPDSGEQYF
TRBV2,TRBD1,TRBJ2-5,-,TGTGCCAGCAGCAAGGGGACAGGGGAAGAGACCCAGTACTTC,CASSKGTGEETQYF
TRBV5-1,-,TRBJ1-2,-,TGCGCCAGCAGCTCCGCGGGTGGGTCAGGCGATGGCCCACGGGGCTACACCTTC,CASSSAGGSGDGPRGYTF
TRBV30,TRBD1,TRBJ1-2,-,TGTGCCTGGTTCAGGGACAGGGATCCTTATGGCTACACCTTC,CAWFRDRDPYGYTF
TRBV7-2,TRBD1,TRBJ1-5,-,TGTGCCAGCAGCTTACAGACAGGGGCGAATCAGCCCCAGCATTTT,CASSLQTGANQPQHF
TRBV6-6,-,TRBJ2-1,-,TGTGCCAGCAGTACAGGGAACACCGAGCTCTACAATGAGCAGTTCTTC,CASSTGNTELYNEQFF
TRBV5-1,TRBD1,TRBJ2-7,-,TGCGCCAGCAGCTGGGGACAGGCCCCCGACGAGCAGTACTTC,CASSWGQAPDEQYF
TRBV7-2,-,TRBJ2-7,-,TGTGCCAGCAGCTCCCCGGGACATTCCTACGAGCAGTACTTC,CASSSPGHSYEQYF
TRBV28,-,TRBJ2-3,-,TGTGCCAGCAGCGGGTCGGGTGCTAGCACAGATACGCAGTATTTT,CASSGSGASTDTQYF
TRBV9,-,TRBJ1-4,-,TGTGCCAGCAGCGTAGAAGGGCAGCGGGGTGAAAAACTGTTTTTT,CASSVEGQRGEKLFF
TRBV7-9,TRBD1,TRBJ2-7,few,TGTGCCAGCAGCTTGGGACAGGGGTTCTACGAGCAGTACTTC,CASSLGQGFYEQYF
TRBV2,-,TRBJ1-6,-,TGTGCCAGCAGTGAAGCGCTTCGGGGGGGGAGTTCACCCCTCCACTTT,CASSEALRGGSSPLHF
TRBV4-2,-,TRBJ1-5,few,TGTGCCAGCAGCCAAGAGATGGGGCCCGATGGGTGGCATAGCAATCAGCCCCAGCATTTT,CASSQEMGPDGWHSNQPQHF
TRBV30,-,TRBJ2-1,-,TGTGCCTGGGGATCGGAGAGCTCCTACAATGAGCAGTTCTTC,CAWGSESSYNEQFF
TRBV5-6,-,TRBJ1-1,-,TGTGCCAGCAGCACCTCATGGGGGGGCACGGGAGCTTTCTTT,CASSTSWGGTGAFF
TRBV29-1,TRBD1,TRBJ1-2,-,TGCAGCGTTGAAGATTGGGGCAGGGGGATGAGTGGCTACACCTTC,CSVEDWGRGMSGYTF
TRBV4-1,-,TRBJ1-2,-,TGCGCCAGCAGCCAAGATCTTCGTGCTAACTATGGCTACACCTTC,CASSQDLRANYGYTF
TRBV6-1,-,TRBJ1-4,-,TGTGCCAGTACCATAGTGGGCACGACCGATGAAAAACTGTTTTTT,CASTIVGTTDEKLFF
TRBV7-2,TRBD2,TRBJ2-5,-,TGTGCCAGCAGCTTACAAAGCGGGGGGAGGGAGACCCAGTACTTC,CASSLQSGGRETQYF
TRBV7-9,-,TRBJ2-3,-,TGTGCCAGCAGCTTATTTGCGGATTCTAGCACAGATACGCAGTATTTT,CASSLFADSSTDTQYF
TRBV27,TRBD2,TRBJ2-1,-,TGTGCCAGCTATCCCCATTGGGGGGGGGACTACAATGAGCAGTTCTTC,CASYPHWGGDYNEQFF
TRBV4-1,-,TRBJ1-3,-,TGCGCCAGCAGGGAGTCAGAAGGGGTTGGAAACACCATATATTTT,CASRESEGVGNTIYF
TRBV6-5,TRBD1,TRBJ1-1,-,TGTGCCAGCAGTTACTCGGACAGGTTGGGGCCAGCTTTCTTT,CASSYSDRLGPAFF
TRBV5-1,-,TRBJ2-3,once,TGCGCCAGCAGCTTGGAAGGGGGTATAACAGATACGCAGTATTTT,CASSLEGGITDTQYF
TRBV14,-,TRBJ1-2,-,TGTGCCAGCAGCCAGGGACTTAACTATGGCTACACCTTC,CASSQGLNYGYTF
TRBV15,TRBD1,TRBJ2-3,once,TGTGCCACCAGCGCCGAGACAGGGATAGGTGCAGATACGCAGTATTTT,CATSAETGIGADTQYF
TRBV5-1,-,TRBJ2-3,-,TGCGCCAGCAGCTTGGTCCGACAGAACACAGATACGCAGTATTTT,CASSLVRQNTDTQYF
TRBV7-8,-,TRBJ2-1,-,TGTGCCAGCAGTTTCGGTTCAGCGAATGAGCAGTTCTTC,CASSFGSANEQFF
TRBV6-1,-,TRBJ1-5,-,TGTGCCAGCAGTGAAGGGTCAGGGCTGAGTCAGCCCCAGCATTTT,CASSEGSGLSQPQHF
TRBV27,-,TRBJ1-5,once,TGTGCCAGCAGTCCCGCGGGGGGGGGCCAGCCCCAGCATTTT,CASSPAGGGQPQHF
TRBV28,-,TRBJ2-3,-,TGTGCCAGCTCGGACACTTGGGGAGATACGCAGTATTTT,CASSDTWGDTQYF
TRBV2,-,TRBJ2-1,-,TGTGCCAGCAAATGGGAAGGGGCGGTTGGCAATGAGCAGTTCTTC,CASKWEGAVGNEQFF
TRBV5-4,TRBD1,TRBJ1-1,-,TGTGCCAGCAGCGAGCGACAGGGCGAAAACACTGAAGCTTTCTTT,CASSERQGENTEAFF
TRBV5-5,-,TRBJ1-6,few,TGTGCCAGCAGCTTGTCGAACAGGGAGGGTTCACCCCTCCACTTT,CASSLSNREGSPLHF
TRBV18,-,TRBJ2-2,-,TGTGCCAGCTCACCGCCGGGGGGCGTGAACACCGGGGAGCTGTTTTTT,CASSPPGGVNTGELFF
TRBV6-1,-,TRBJ1-5,-,TGTGCCAGCAGTGAATGGGGCCCCCTCCCCAATCAGCCCCAGCATTTT,CASSEWGPLPNQPQHF
TRBV2,-,TRBJ2-1,-,TGTGCCAGCAGTGTTGCGGGACGTAACAATGAGCAGTTCTTC,CASSVAGRNNEQFF